This T cell receptor beta chain was recorded in a study of blood T cell repertoires in COVID-19. This CDR3 has 12 residues. Trimming stripped 8 bases from V and 3 bases from J, with 10 bases between. The germline V gene encodes CDR1 MDHEN and CDR2 SYDVKM. Only in-frame clones appear in the TCRdb table, and some are missing; sequencing was by immunoSEQ multiplex PCR. The data hold fewer than 50,000 clones, with around 80% observed a single time. This clone was counted a few times. This clonotype was obtained from a man between 60 and 70 years old with COVID-19, enrolled during active disease. Specimen: peripheral blood. The chain has TRBV28 and TRBJ1-2, with no clear D. The CDR3 DNA reads TGTGCCAGCCTTGCGGCAGACTATGGCTACACCTTC. This translates into CASLAADYGYTF.